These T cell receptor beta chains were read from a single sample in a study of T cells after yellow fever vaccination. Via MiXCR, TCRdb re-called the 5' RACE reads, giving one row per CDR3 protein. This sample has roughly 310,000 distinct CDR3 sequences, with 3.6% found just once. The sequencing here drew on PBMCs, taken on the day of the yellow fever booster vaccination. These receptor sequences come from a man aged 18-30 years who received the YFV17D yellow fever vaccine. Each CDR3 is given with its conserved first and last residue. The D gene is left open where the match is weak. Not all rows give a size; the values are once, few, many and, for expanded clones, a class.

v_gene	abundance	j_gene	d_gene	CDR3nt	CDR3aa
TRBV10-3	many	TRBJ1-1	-	TGTGCCATCAGTGAGTCACTATCACTGGGGGCGTTTGAAGCTTTCTTT	CAISESLSLGAFEAFF
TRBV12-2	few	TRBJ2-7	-	TGTGCAAGCCGGGGATGGGGGCCCACCTACGAGCAGTACTTC	CASRGWGPTYEQYF
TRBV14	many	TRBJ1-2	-	TGTGCCAGCAGCCAGGGCTTCTATGGCTACACCTTC	CASSQGFYGYTF
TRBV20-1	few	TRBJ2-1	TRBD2	TGCAGTGCTAGCGGGGGGGCCCACAATGAGCAGTTCTTC	CSASGGAHNEQFF
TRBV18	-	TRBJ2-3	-	TGTGCCAGCTCACATAGGGACACAAGCACAGATACGCAGTATTTT	CASSHRDTSTDTQYF
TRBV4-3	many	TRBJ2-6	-	TGCGCCAGCAGCCTCGACGTCGGAGGGGCCAACGTCCTGACTTTC	CASSLDVGGANVLTF
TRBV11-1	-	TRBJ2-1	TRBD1	TGTGCCAGCAGTTCACAGGGGGACAATGAGCAGTTCTTC	CASSSQGDNEQFF
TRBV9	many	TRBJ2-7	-	TGTGCCAGCAGCGTAGCTGGGCTTGCAGAGCAGTACTTC	CASSVAGLAEQYF
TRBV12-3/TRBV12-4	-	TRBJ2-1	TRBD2	TGTGCCAGCAGTTTGGGACTAGCGGGGAGGTACTCCTACAATGAGCAGTTCTTC	CASSLGLAGRYSYNEQFF
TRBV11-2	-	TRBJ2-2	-	TGTGCCAGCAGCTTAGCGCCCAGGGGTCACACCGGGGAGCTGTTTTTT	CASSLAPRGHTGELFF
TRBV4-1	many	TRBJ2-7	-	TGCGCCAGCAGCCATCCAGCCCGCAGGTACGAGCAGTACTTC	CASSHPARRYEQYF
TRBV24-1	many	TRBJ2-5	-	TGTGCCACCAGTGATCGGCAGGGCGGGGAGACCCAGTACTTC	CATSDRQGGETQYF
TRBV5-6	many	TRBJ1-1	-	TGTGCCAGCAGCTTGGGCGACACTGAAGCTTTCTTT	CASSLGDTEAFF
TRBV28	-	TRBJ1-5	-	TGTGCCAGCAGTTCCTCGACTAGCGGGGGGGGTAAGCCCCAGCATTTT	CASSSSTSGGGKPQHF
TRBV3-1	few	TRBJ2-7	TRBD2	TGTGCCAGCAGCCCGCATAGCGGGGGGCCAGGCGAGCAGTACTTC	CASSPHSGGPGEQYF
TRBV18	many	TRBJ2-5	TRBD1	TGTGCCAGCTCAGAATCGACAGGGGGCAGGGAGACCCAGTACTTC	CASSESTGGRETQYF
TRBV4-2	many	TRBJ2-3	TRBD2	TGTGCCAGCACCCCAGGGCTAGCGGGGCCAGATACGCAGTATTTT	CASTPGLAGPDTQYF
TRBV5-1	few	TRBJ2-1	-	TGCGCCAGCAGCCCCACCGGCGGTGGCGATGAGCAGTTCTTC	CASSPTGGGDEQFF
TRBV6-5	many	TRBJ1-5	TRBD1	TGTGCCAGCAGTTACCGACAGGGCCTGCCCCAGCATTTT	CASSYRQGLPQHF
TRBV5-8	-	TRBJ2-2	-	TGTGCCAGCAGCTTCTTGACTACCGGGGAGCTGTTTTTT	CASSFLTTGELFF
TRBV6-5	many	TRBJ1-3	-	TGTGCCAGCAGTTACAAGGGAATTGGAAACACCATATATTTT	CASSYKGIGNTIYF
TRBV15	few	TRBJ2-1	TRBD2	TGTGCCACCAGCAGGGCCCGGGGGGGGTCGGACAATGAGCAGTTCTTC	CATSRARGGSDNEQFF
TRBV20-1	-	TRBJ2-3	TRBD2	TGCAGTGCCAAATTATACGGACTAGCGGGGGGGCTGGATACGCAGTATTTT	CSAKLYGLAGGLDTQYF
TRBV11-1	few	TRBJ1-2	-	TGTGCCAGCAGCTTCGGTCCGACCTATGGCTACACCTTC	CASSFGPTYGYTF
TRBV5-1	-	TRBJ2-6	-	TGCGCCAGCAGCTTAGGAGGGATTGGGGCCAACGTCCTGACTTTC	CASSLGGIGANVLTF
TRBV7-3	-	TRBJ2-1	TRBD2	TGTGCCAGCAGCTTAGAGGGGGGGGAGATAGCGGGAGGGTCCTACAATGAGCAGTTCTTC	CASSLEGGEIAGGSYNEQFF
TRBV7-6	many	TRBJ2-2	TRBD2	TGTGCCAGCAGCCTGGGACTAGCGGGGGGCCCTCCCAGCGGGGAGCTGTTTTTT	CASSLGLAGGPPSGELFF
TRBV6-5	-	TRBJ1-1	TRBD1	TGTGCCAGCAATGGAAGGACAGGGGATTTGAACACTGAAGCTTTCTTT	CASNGRTGDLNTEAFF
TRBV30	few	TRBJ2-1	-	TGTGCCTGGAGTTCTTGGACAAGCCCGGCAGGGAATGAGCAGTTCTTC	CAWSSWTSPAGNEQFF
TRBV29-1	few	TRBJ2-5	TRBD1	TGCAGTTGGGGCAGGGGGCTGGAGACCCAGTACTTC	CSWGRGLETQYF
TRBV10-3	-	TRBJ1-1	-	TGTGCCATCAGTGATCGTGGGCTATATATGAACACTGAAGCTTTCTTT	CAISDRGLYMNTEAFF
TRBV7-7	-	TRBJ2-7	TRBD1	TGTGCCAGCAGCCGTGGGACAGGGGATCCCGAGCAGTACTTC	CASSRGTGDPEQYF
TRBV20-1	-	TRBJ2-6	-	TGCAGTGCCCCGGGTGTCACTGGGGCCAACGTCCTGACTTTC	CSAPGVTGANVLTF
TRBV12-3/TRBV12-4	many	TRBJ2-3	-	TGTGCCAGCACCCCGAGGGGAAGCACAGATACGCAGTATTTT	CASTPRGSTDTQYF
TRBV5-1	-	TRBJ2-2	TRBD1	TGCGCCAGCAGCTTGTCGGCAGGGGGCTATACCGGGGAGCTGTTTTTT	CASSLSAGGYTGELFF
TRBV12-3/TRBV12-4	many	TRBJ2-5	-	TGTGCCAGCAGTTTAGCGCTAATGGCCCAGTACTTC	CASSLALMAQYF
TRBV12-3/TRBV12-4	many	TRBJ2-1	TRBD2	TGTGCCAGCAGTTTAATAGCGGGGGGGCGCAATGAGCAGTTCTTC	CASSLIAGGRNEQFF
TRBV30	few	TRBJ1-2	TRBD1	TGTGCCTGGAGGAACCCGGGACAGGGGGCGCGAGGCTACACCTTC	CAWRNPGQGARGYTF
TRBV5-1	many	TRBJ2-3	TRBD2	TGCGCCAGCAGCTTTGGACTAGCGGGGTCCGGGGATACGCAGTATTTT	CASSFGLAGSGDTQYF
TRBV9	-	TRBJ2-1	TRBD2	TGTGCCAGCAGCGGCCGACTAGCGGGGGAGGGGGAGCAGTTCTTC	CASSGRLAGEGEQFF
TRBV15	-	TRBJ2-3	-	TGTGCCACCAGCAGAGAGGGCTCCACAGATACGCAGTATTTT	CATSREGSTDTQYF
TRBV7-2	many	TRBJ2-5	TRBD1	TGTGCCAGCGGGACAGGTTGGGAGACCCAGTACTTC	CASGTGWETQYF
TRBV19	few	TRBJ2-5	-	TGTGCCAGTAGTATAAGGAGCCTAGAAGAGACCCAGTACTTC	CASSIRSLEETQYF
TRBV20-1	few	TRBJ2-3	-	TGCAGTGCTGGGGGGGGCCTGGGGGCAGATACGCAGTATTTT	CSAGGGLGADTQYF
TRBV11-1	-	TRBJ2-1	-	TGTGCCAGCAGCTTAACAGGGCGCCTCTACAATGAGCAGTTCTTC	CASSLTGRLYNEQFF
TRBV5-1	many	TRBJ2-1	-	TGCGCCAGCAGCTCGGGGCCAAGCTACAATGAGCAGTTCTTC	CASSSGPSYNEQFF
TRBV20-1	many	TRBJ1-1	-	TGCAGTGCTAGGAGGGGGAACACTGAAGCTTTCTTT	CSARRGNTEAFF
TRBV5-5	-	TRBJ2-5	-	TGTGCCAGCAGCGGGGGTGCTAGCCGGGAGACCCAGTACTTC	CASSGGASRETQYF
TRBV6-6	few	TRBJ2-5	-	TGTGCCAGCAGTCCGGTTCTTAGGCGAGAGACCCAGTACTTC	CASSPVLRRETQYF
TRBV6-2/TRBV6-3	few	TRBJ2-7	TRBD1	TGTGCCAGCAGTTACTCGATCAGGGGGAGAATCTACGAGCAGTACTTC	CASSYSIRGRIYEQYF
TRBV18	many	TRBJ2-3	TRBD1	TGTGCCAGCTCACCCCTTGACAGGGGGGTAACAGATACGCAGTATTTT	CASSPLDRGVTDTQYF
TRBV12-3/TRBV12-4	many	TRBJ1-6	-	TGTGCCAGCCTCCGGGACGGAGGTTCACCCCTCCACTTT	CASLRDGGSPLHF
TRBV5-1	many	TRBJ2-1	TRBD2	TGCGCCAGCAGCTTGGCCGTGATAGCGGGGGACAATGAGCAGTTCTTC	CASSLAVIAGDNEQFF
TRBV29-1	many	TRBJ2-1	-	TGCAGCGTTGGGTTGGCAATCTACAATGAGCAGTTCTTC	CSVGLAIYNEQFF
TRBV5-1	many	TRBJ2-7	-	TGCGCCAGCAGCCCAGCGTCGTCGTCAGGGACAAACTCCTACGAGCAGTACTTC	CASSPASSSGTNSYEQYF
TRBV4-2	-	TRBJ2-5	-	TGTGCCAGCAGCCAAGAGGCTCTGTACGAGGAGACCCAGTACTTC	CASSQEALYEETQYF
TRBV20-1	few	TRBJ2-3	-	TGCAGTGCTAGACTAGACTACACAGATACGCAGTATTTT	CSARLDYTDTQYF
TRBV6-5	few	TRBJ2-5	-	TGTGCCAGCAGTTACTTGCCAGGGTCAGAGACCCAGTACTTC	CASSYLPGSETQYF
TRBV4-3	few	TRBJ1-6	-	TGCGCCAGCAGCCCCTCCGGGACTGGAAATTCACCCCTCCACTTT	CASSPSGTGNSPLHF